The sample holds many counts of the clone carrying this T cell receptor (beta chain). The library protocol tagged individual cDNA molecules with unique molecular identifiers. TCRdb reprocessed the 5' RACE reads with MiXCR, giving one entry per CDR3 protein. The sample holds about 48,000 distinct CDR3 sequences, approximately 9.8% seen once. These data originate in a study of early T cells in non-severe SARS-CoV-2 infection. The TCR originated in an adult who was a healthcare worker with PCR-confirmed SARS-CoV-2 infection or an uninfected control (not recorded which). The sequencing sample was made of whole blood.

CDR3 protein: CASSLWLSASEGGEQYF. In DNA form, the CDR3 reads TGTGCCAGCAGTTTATGGTTGAGCGCTAGCGAGGGCGGCGAGCAGTACTTC. The chain uses TRBV28 and TRBJ2-7; D may be TRBD2 (6 bases). Trimming took 0 bases from V and 6 from J, leaving 21 bases between them. The CDR3 spans 17 residues. From germline, CDR1 is MDHEN and CDR2 SYDVKM.